The source of this T cell receptor (beta chain) is a study of CD8 T cells in ankylosing spondylitis. Preparation of TCR beta libraries was done by quantitative 5'-RACE with molecular barcodes. TCRdb itself ran the 5' RACE reads through MiXCR, one entry per CDR3 protein. The table lists around 300,000 distinct CDR3 sequences, about 9.9% of them singletons, with roughly 9.2% in the top ten. The CDR3 length is 15 residues. With 5 bases clipped from V and 5 bases from J, the junction kept 9 bases outside the gene matches. Study-wide findings and caveats: Researchers reportedly found disease-linked clones significantly enriched in matched ankylosing spondylitis synovial fluid.

This clonotype was observed many times. Its antigen is unknown. This sequence joins TRBV12-3 or TRBV12-4 and TRBJ2-5, with 9 bases matching TRBD2. This clonotype originated in a female donor with ankylosing spondylitis or in good health (not recorded which). The sequenced sample was blood, either unsorted or a sorted T cell fraction (not recorded which). The CDR3 sequence: CASSAAGTSLETQYF. In DNA form, the CDR3 reads TGTGCCAGCAGTGCCGCCGGGACTAGCTTGGAGACCCAGTACTTC.